Following are 27 T cell receptor beta chains from one sample sequenced in a study of blood T cell repertoires in COVID-19. The assay was immunoSEQ multiplex PCR, and TCRdb's table has in-frame clones only and misses some. The sample has approximately 380,000 clones; 85% are singletons. Sequencing was carried out using peripheral blood. These receptors all come from a woman aged 18-29 years with acute or convalescent COVID-19.

This clone was detected once. The chain carries TRBV11-2 and TRBJ1-2; 7 bases align to TRBD1. The CDR3 has 13 amino acids. Per the germline V gene, CDR1 is SGHAT and CDR2 is FQNNGV. V shed 8 bases and J 2 bases; nucleotides not matched to a gene: 5. The CDR3 is CASRLTGNYGYTF. DNA for the CDR3: TGTGCCAGCCGATTGACAGGGAACTATGGCTACACCTTC.

The chain is built from TRBV10-2 and TRBJ1-5, with D perhaps TRBD1 (5 bases). The V and J ends lost 5 bases and 5 bases respectively, with 10 bases between them. The CDR3 loop spans 13 amino acids. Germline CDR1 reads WSHSY; CDR2 reads SAAADI. The CDR3, as DNA: TGCGCCAGCAGTTCAGGGAAGGATCAGCCCCAGCATTTT. It yields the protein CASSSGKDQPQHF.

The sample holds one count of this clone. The rearrangement uses TRBV2 and TRBJ2-7, with 11 bases matching TRBD2. This CDR3 comprises 17 residues. The V segment lost 7 bases and the J segment 5 bases; nucleotides outside the gene matches: 16. Germline CDR1 is SNHLY and CDR2 is FYNNEI. CDR3 sequence (DNA): TGTGCCAGCACCCCCCTGGGGCCTAGCGGGAGGTTCCACGAGCAGTACTTC. Its translation is CASTPLGPSGRFHEQYF.

The V and J genes are TRBV2 and TRBJ1-6, with D perhaps matching TRBD1 (5 bases). The CDR3 has 13 amino acids. V gave up 7 bases and J gave up 9 bases, with 13 bases separating them. Germline CDR1 and CDR2: SNHLY and FYNNEI. The CDR3 coding sequence is TGTGCCAGCAAGGGGATTCTTGCTTCACCCCTCCACTTT. Amino acids: CASKGILASPLHF.

This clone has more than one count but fewer than ten. This chain connects TRBV9 to TRBJ1-4; unclear D gene. Per germline, CDR1 SGDLS and CDR2 YYNGEE. Trimming stripped 3 bases from V and 0 bases from J, with 9 bases between. The CDR3 runs 15 residues. This chain's CDR3 is CASSAYGATNEKLFF. In nucleotides, the CDR3 is TGTGCCAGCAGCGCCTACGGTGCAACTAATGAAAAACTGTTTTTT.

The gene calls are TRBV12-3 or TRBV12-4 and TRBJ1-1; no firm D call. Trimming removed 4 bases from V and 6 bases from J, with 12 bases in between. This CDR3 region has 13 residues. CDR3 coding DNA: TGTGCCAGCAGTTACCCGCTACCACCTGAAGCTTTCTTT. This gives the protein CASSYPLPPEAFF.

This clone was seen more than once but under ten times. This chain joins TRBV9 and TRBJ1-1; tentatively, D is TRBD1 (6 bases). V gave up 3 bases and J gave up 8 bases, with 14 bases separating them. Per the germline V gene, CDR1 is SGDLS and CDR2 is YYNGEE. The CDR3 runs 13 residues. DNA of the CDR3: TGTGCCAGCAGCGCGACGAACAGGGCCGAAGCTTTCTTT. It translates to CASSATNRAEAFF. Full variable domain (remainder filled in from reference TRBV9 and TRBJ1-1): DSGVTQTPKHLITATGQRVTLRCSPRSGDLSVYWYQQSLDQGLQFLIQYYNGEERAKGNILERFSAQQFPDLHSELNLSSLELGDSALYFCASSATNRAEAFFGQGTRLTVV.

The V gene is TRBV4-1, the J gene TRBJ1-6, with D unclear. The CDR3 consists of 15 residues. The V end was cut by 1 base, the J end by 5 bases, with 9 bases between. Germline loops: CDR1 MGHRA, CDR2 YSYEKL. The CDR3 DNA reads TGCGCCAGCAGCCAAGGCGCAGGCAATAATTCACCCCTCCACTTT. Translation: CASSQGAGNNSPLHF.

The rearrangement uses TRBV6-2 or TRBV6-3 and TRBJ2-5; D perhaps matches TRBD2 (6 bases). CDR3 size: 15 residues. The germline gives CDR1 MNHEY, CDR2 SVGEGT. Deletions cut 5 bases from V and 4 bases from J, with 17 bases between. The DNA for the CDR3 is TGTGCCAGCAGTCTTGAGGCGGGGTCAAGAGAGACCCAGTACTTC. This sequence encodes CASSLEAGSRETQYF.

The V and J genes are TRBV9 and TRBJ1-1; 10 nucleotides align to TRBD1. The CDR3 length is 15 residues. The V gene's germline CDR1 is SGDLS and CDR2 YYNGEE. V lost 4 bases to trimming and J lost 5 bases; unmatched junction nucleotides: 8. CDR3: CASSSPGTGETEAFF. CDR3 nucleotides: TGTGCCAGCAGCTCACCTGGGACAGGGGAGACTGAAGCTTTCTTT.

The chain has TRBV7-3 and TRBJ2-6; TRBD2 aligns across 8 bases. Trimming at V came to 5 bases and at J to 4 bases, leaving 10 bases not matched to a gene. CDR3 length: 17 residues. Looked up from germline, CDR1 is SGHTA and CDR2 is FQGTGA. The CDR3: CASSDRGGGLGANVLTF. The CDR3 nucleotides read TGTGCCAGCAGCGACCGCGGCGGGGGGCTCGGGGCCAACGTCCTGACTTTC.

V and J are TRBV3-1 (or the pseudogene TRBV3-2) and TRBJ1-3; 8 nucleotides match TRBD1. J lost 4 bases, V lost 4 bases, and 6 bases had no gene match. This CDR3 comprises 15 residues. Looked up from germline, CDR1 is LGHDT and CDR2 is YNNKEL (reference sequence). The CDR3 sequence is CASSLQGARGNTIYF. For the CDR3, the DNA is TGTGCCAGCAGCCTTCAGGGGGCGCGGGGAAACACCATATATTTT.

This chain connects TRBV2 to TRBJ1-4; TRBD1 might be the D (5 bases). The germline gives CDR1 SNHLY, CDR2 FYNNEI. The CDR3 has 14 amino acids. The V and J ends lost 8 bases and 4 bases respectively, with 14 bases between them. The DNA for the CDR3 is TGTGCCAGCGTAATTGACAGCCTTAATGAAAAACTGTTTTTT. Translation gives CASVIDSLNEKLFF.

This clone was counted between two and nine times. The V call is TRBV5-8, the J call TRBJ1-5; 12 bases are shared with TRBD1. Germline V gene data show CDR1 as SGHTS and CDR2 as YDEGEE. The junction had 3 bases not matched to a gene; V was cut back by 2 bases and J by 0 bases. This CDR3 region has 17 residues. The CDR3 here is CASSFRDRGPSNQPQHF. The CDR3 coding sequence is TGTGCCAGCAGCTTCCGGGACAGGGGGCCTAGCAATCAGCCCCAGCATTTT.

The genes are TRBV4-1 and TRBJ2-7; 12 bases are a match to TRBD2. The germline gives CDR1 MGHRA, CDR2 YSYEKL. The CDR3 is 17 residues long. V was clipped by 1 base and J by 2 bases; unmatched bases: 6. The CDR3 DNA is TGCGCCAGCAGCCAAGCCCCCCTAGCGGGAGGGACCTACGAGCAGTACTTC. Translating gives CASSQAPLAGGTYEQYF.

This chain uses TRBV19 with TRBJ1-2; 9 bases map to TRBD1. Germline CDR1 is LNHDA and CDR2 is SQIVND (reference sequence). V gave up 8 bases and J gave up 3 bases; unmatched junction bases: 7. This CDR3 has 14 amino acids. The CDR3 protein is CASEQGARYYGYTF. The CDR3 nucleotides are TGTGCCAGTGAACAGGGGGCGAGGTACTATGGCTACACCTTC. Based on the CDR3 plus reference TRBV19 and TRBJ1-2, the full variable domain is DGGITQSPKYLFRKEGQNVTLSCEQNLNHDAMYWYRQDPGQGLRLIYYSQIVNDFQKGDIAEGYSVSREKKESFPLTVTSAQKNPTAFYLCASEQGARYYGYTFGSGTRLTVV.

The chain couples TRBV5-1 to TRBJ2-3, with TRBD2 as a possible D gene (6 bases). Trimming pared 0 bases from V and 3 bases from J, leaving 14 bases between. The CDR3 has 16 amino acids. In germline, CDR1 is SGHRS, CDR2 YFSETQ. The CDR3 sequence: CASSLAGTGDTDTQYF. CDR3 nucleotides: TGCGCCAGCAGCTTGGCCGGAACGGGGGATACAGATACGCAGTATTTT.

The gene calls are TRBV19 and TRBJ1-2; 7 bases agree with TRBD1. Germline V gene sequence: CDR1 LNHDA, CDR2 SQIVND (reference sequence). The CDR3 has 15 residues. V dropped 8 bases and J dropped 3; count of bases not matched to a gene: 12. CDR3 sequence reads: CASWTTARGYYGYTF. CDR3 bases: TGTGCCAGTTGGACCACGGCCAGGGGGTACTATGGCTACACCTTC.

V and J are TRBV20-1 and TRBJ1-6; D possibly corresponds to TRBD1 (5 bases). V gave up 0 bases and J gave up 19 bases, with 10 bases separating them. The CDR3 consists of 10 residues. Per the germline V gene, CDR1 is DFQATT and CDR2 is SNEGSKA (reference sequence). CDR3 DNA: TGCAGTGCTAGAGATATAGGGGCTCACTTT. It yields the protein CSARDIGAHF.

CDR3 sequence (DNA): TGTGCCAGCAGCGAGCAACAGGGGCTGAATGAAAAACTGTTTTTT. It yields the protein CASSEQQGLNEKLFF. The chain joins TRBV7-9 to TRBJ1-4, with 7 bases aligning to TRBD1. The V and J ends lost 5 bases and 5 bases, in that order; junction bases with no gene match: 8. Germline-derived CDR1 and CDR2 are SEHNR and FQNEAQ (reference sequence). CDR3 size: 15 residues.

The rearrangement links TRBV6-2 or TRBV6-3 to TRBJ2-5; no reliable D call. Germline V gene data show CDR1 as MNHEY and CDR2 as SVGEGT. Trimming left V 4 bases short and J 5 bases short, with 5 bases between. The CDR3 sequence is 11 residues long. The CDR3 DNA reads as TGTGCCAGCAGTTTCGGGGAGACCCAGTACTTC. It yields the protein CASSFGETQYF.

This chain's CDR3 is CASSGPGHSGRWEQYF. DNA of the CDR3: TGTGCCAGCAGCGGCCCCGGCCATAGCGGGAGATGGGAGCAGTACTTC. The chain links TRBV27 to TRBJ2-7; TRBD2 aligns across 9 bases. The V segment lost 6 bases and the J segment 7 bases; nucleotides outside the gene matches: 16. The length of the CDR3 is 16 residues. Germline assignment: CDR1 MNHEY and CDR2 SMNVEV (reference sequence).

The V and J genes are TRBV6-5 and TRBJ2-7, with a weak D call TRBD2 (5 bases). V gave up 2 bases and J gave up 4 bases, with 9 bases separating them. The germline gives CDR1 MNHEY, CDR2 SVGAGI. CDR3 size: 13 residues. The CDR3 sequence is CASSYKGEYEQYF. CDR3 DNA: TGTGCCAGCAGTTACAAGGGAGAGTACGAGCAGTACTTC.

The V call is TRBV27, the J call TRBJ1-5; tentatively, D is TRBD1 (5 bases). The CDR3 length is 14 residues. The V gene's germline CDR1 is MNHEY and CDR2 SMNVEV (reference sequence). Trimming stripped 4 bases from V and 7 bases from J, with 14 bases between. The CDR3 coding sequence is TGTGCCAGCAGTTCCCGAAGGGGAAGCCAGCCCCAGCATTTT. This gives the protein CASSSRRGSQPQHF.

J is TRBJ1-5 and V is TRBV28, with 8 bases lining up with TRBD1. The CDR3 has 12 residues. The trim removed 8 bases at V and 7 bases at J, leaving 4 bases unmatched. Germline loops: CDR1 MDHEN, CDR2 SYDVKM. CDR3 region: CASGQGSQPQHF. The CDR3 nucleotides read TGTGCCAGCGGACAGGGATCCCAGCCCCAGCATTTT.

The rearrangement joins TRBV7-2 to TRBJ2-1; 12 bases align to TRBD2. The trim removed 5 bases at V and 4 bases at J, leaving 6 bases unmatched. Germline V gene lookup returns CDR1 SGHTA and CDR2 FQGNSA. There are 16 residues in the CDR3. CDR3 in DNA: TGTGCCAGCAGCCGGACTAGCGGGGCCGGGTACAATGAGCAGTTCTTC. Amino acid sequence: CASSRTSGAGYNEQFF.

The chain employs TRBV3-1 (or the pseudogene TRBV3-2) and TRBJ2-5; 7 bases are a match to TRBD2. The length of the CDR3 is 16 residues. With 0 bases clipped from V and 2 bases from J, the junction kept 6 bases outside the gene matches. The V gene's germline CDR1 is LGHDT and CDR2 YNNKEL (reference sequence). The CDR3 loop is CASSQDERGLQETQYF. In DNA, the CDR3 is TGTGCCAGCAGCCAAGACGAGCGGGGATTACAAGAGACCCAGTACTTC.